A selection of T cell receptor beta chains follows, all from one sample in a study of blood T cell repertoires in COVID-19. Sequenced by immunoSEQ multiplex PCR; TCRdb stores in-frame clones only, minus some. This sample has 45,000 to 60,000 clones, with less than 85% found just once. Sequenced: peripheral blood. Receptors were obtained from a human donor in a cohort sampled during active COVID-19. Both conserved end residues are trimmed from each CDR3.

>TRBV28
ASRDDRVDYGYT
>TRBV6-5
ASSYSVNRAIEAF
>TRBV6-6
ASSYISAGAEAF
>TRBV5-1
ASSLAGDSYEQY
>TRBV9
ASSAPDRDETDTQY
>TRBV28
ASRRPGTGNTEAF
>TRBV28
ASSSPHRAGIETQY
>TRBV6-4
ASSRDWGEKLF
>TRBV7-2
ASSSSSGIGSPLH
>TRBV18
ASSPDAAGAGKLF